This is a list of T cell receptor beta chains from one sample in a study of blood T cell repertoires in COVID-19. Here immunoSEQ multiplex PCR was the method, and the copy in TCRdb shows in-frame clones only, minus some. The sample has more than 350,000 clones; roughly 88% are singletons. Sequencing was performed on PBMCs or T cells enriched from blood (not recorded which). All receptors come from a woman aged 18-30 years who had been exposed to COVID-19. The CDR3 runs from the conserved cysteine through the conserved F or W. A D gene is named only where the DNA matches it firmly. Size tells how often a clone was seen (once, few, many) or the class of an expanded clone, and some rows leave it out.

V	J	size	D	DNA	CDR3
TRBV7-3	TRBJ2-1	few	.	TGTGCCAGCAGCTTAGTGGCATACAATGAGCAGTTCTTC	CASSLVAYNEQFF
TRBV7-2	TRBJ2-4	.	TRBD1	TGTGCCAGCAGTCGGAGAGGGGGACAGACACAAATAGCCAAAAACATTCAGTACTTC	CASSRRGGQTQIAKNIQYF
TRBV11-3	TRBJ2-5	.	.	TGTGCCAGCAGCTCAGGGCGGTCCGGCCAAGAGACCCAGTACTTC	CASSSGRSGQETQYF
TRBV10-2	TRBJ2-2	.	.	TGCGCCAGCAGTTTCCCGTTGGTTTGGGAAGGGGCCGGGGAGCTGTTTTTT	CASSFPLVWEGAGELFF
TRBV3-1/TRBV3-2	TRBJ2-1	.	TRBD2	TGTGCCAGCAGCCGTACTAGCGGGTCCTACAATGAGCAGTTCTTC	CASSRTSGSYNEQFF
TRBV14	TRBJ2-1	once	TRBD1	TGTGCCAGCAGCCAAGGGGGGACAGGGCGTGAGAGTGAGCAGTTCTTC	CASSQGGTGRESEQFF
TRBV14	TRBJ2-1	.	TRBD1	TGTGCCAGCAGCCAAGTCGGACAGGGGGCTCGAAATGAGCAGTTCTTC	CASSQVGQGARNEQFF
TRBV4-3	TRBJ1-4	.	.	TGCGCCAGCAGCCAAGATAGACAGTTTAATGAAAAACTGTTTTTT	CASSQDRQFNEKLFF
TRBV14	TRBJ2-7	.	.	TGTGCCAGCAGCCAAGATCGTCTAGTCGCGTACTTC	CASSQDRLVAYF
TRBV19	TRBJ1-2	.	TRBD1	TGTGCCAGTAGTTCCCTCCAGGGGGAACACTATGGCTACACCTTC	CASSSLQGEHYGYTF
TRBV18	TRBJ2-3	.	TRBD2	TGTGCCAGCTCACCCCTAGCGGGGGGCCTTAGCACAGATACGCAGTATTTT	CASSPLAGGLSTDTQYF
TRBV6-1	TRBJ1-6	.	.	TGTGCCAGCAGTGAAGATATGGCAGTTAATAATTCACCCCTCCACTTT	CASSEDMAVNNSPLHF
TRBV5-4	TRBJ1-2	.	TRBD1	TGTGCCAGCAGCCCGGACTATGGGGACAGGGCAGCCTTCTATGGCTACACCTTC	CASSPDYGDRAAFYGYTF
TRBV5-5	TRBJ2-1	.	.	TGTGCCAGCAGCTTTGGTGCGAATGAGCAGTTCTTC	CASSFGANEQFF
TRBV5-1	TRBJ1-4	.	.	TGCGCCAGCAGCTTGGCGGGTGAAAAACTGTTTTTT	CASSLAGEKLFF
TRBV2	TRBJ2-7	.	.	TGTGCCAGCATCGGCAGGGCTAGCTCCTACGAGCAGTACTTC	CASIGRASSYEQYF
TRBV7-8	TRBJ2-3	.	TRBD1	TGTGCCAGCAGCCGTCCGGGACAGAGCACAGATACGCAGTATTTT	CASSRPGQSTDTQYF
TRBV4-1	TRBJ1-5	.	.	TGCGCCAGCAGCCAAGGAGTATCGGGGGGCGCGGGTCAGCCCCAGCATTTT	CASSQGVSGGAGQPQHF
TRBV4-1	TRBJ2-2	.	.	TGCGCCAGCAGCCAAGATCAGGGCGGGGAGCTGTTTTTT	CASSQDQGGELFF
TRBV11-2	TRBJ2-7	.	.	TGTGCCAGCAGCTATATATCGACATCCACCTACGAGCAGTACTTC	CASSYISTSTYEQYF
TRBV5-1	TRBJ2-3	.	.	TGCGCCAGCAGCTCCGGGACATCCACAGATACGCAGTATTTT	CASSSGTSTDTQYF
TRBV15	TRBJ2-3	few	TRBD1	TGTGCCACCAGCAGAGGGGACAGGAGCACAGATACGCAGTATTTT	CATSRGDRSTDTQYF
TRBV28	TRBJ1-3	.	.	TGTGCCAGCAGTTACCGAACCTATACGCGGGGAAACACCATATATTTT	CASSYRTYTRGNTIYF
TRBV7-2	TRBJ1-2	.	.	TGTGCCAGCAGCTTACGAGGGGGGGAACACTATGGCTACACCTTC	CASSLRGGEHYGYTF
TRBV6-4	TRBJ1-2	.	.	TGTGCCAGCAGAGGGGACACCTATGGCTACACCTTC	CASRGDTYGYTF
TRBV18	TRBJ2-1	.	TRBD2	TGTGCCAGCTCACGAGGACTAGCCGGACTGGGTGGTGAGCAGTTCTTC	CASSRGLAGLGGEQFF